The entry that follows covers one TCR beta chain sequence. Its specificity is not known. Trimming removed 3 bases from V and 3 bases from J; junction bases left unmatched: 8. Germline CDR1 reads SGHAT; CDR2 reads FQNNGV. The CDR3 runs to 15 residues. The sample belongs to a study of shared clonotypes between healthy human individuals. Turning to the study itself: Serving as donors were two women and a few men, whose ages spanned 18 to 49.

Terminally differentiated effector memory CD45RA+ cells were excluded by CCR7 positive selection of CD45RO-negative cells. Measured with immunoSEQ multiplex PCR; TCRdb has only the in-frame clones, and not every one. The sample yields around 1.9 million clones, just under 95% seen once. Findings and caveats of the study: All-four-donor shared clonotypes had higher generation probabilities than non-shared clonotypes did. Among donors, sharing of clonotypes was expected to be affected by sequencing depth.

This TCR was recovered from a man in his late teens or twenties in good health. Some clones in this sample may be carry-over from other donors' samples. The rearrangement links TRBV11-2 to TRBJ2-7; 7 bases line up with TRBD2. Sequencing was done on a sample of naive CD8+ T cells from PBMCs. The CDR3 nucleotides are TGTGCCAGCAGCTTCCACCGCGGGGGACTCTACGAGCAGTACTTC. Protein: CASSFHRGGLYEQYF.